These T cell receptor beta chains were read from a single sample in a study of shared clonotypes between healthy human individuals. Profiling relied on immunoSEQ multiplex PCR, and the TCRdb table lists in-frame clones only, not all of them. The sample lists 180,000 or so clones, 85% to 95% occurring once. Sequencing was performed on naive CD4+ T cells sorted from blood. The receptors stem from a woman aged 30 to 39 in good health. CDR3s include the opening cysteine and the closing phenylalanine or tryptophan. A D gene is named only where the DNA matches it firmly. Expanded clones are given a class, and other clones once, few, many or no size at all.

j_call | clone_size | v_call | d_call | cdr3_nt | cdr3_aa
TRBJ2-2 | NA | TRBV28 | NA | TGTGCCAGCAGTTTACGCCCGACCGGGGAGCTGTTTTTT | CASSLRPTGELFF
TRBJ2-7 | once | TRBV5-1 | TRBD2 | TGCGCCAGCAGCTCCGGACTAGCCTACGAGCAGTACTTC | CASSSGLAYEQYF
TRBJ2-4 | NA | TRBV28 | TRBD2 | TGTGCCAGCAGTCAATATCCCCGGGCTAGCGGGAAGTTGGTTGGGTCCAAAAACATTCAGTACTTC | CASSQYPRASGKLVGSKNIQYF
TRBJ1-5 | NA | TRBV28 | NA | TGTGCCAGCAGTCCTATTGGGGCTTTTGGTCAGCCCCAGCATTTT | CASSPIGAFGQPQHF
TRBJ2-7 | NA | TRBV7-9 | NA | TGTGCCAGCAGCTCACCGGGACGTACAGCCTACGAGCAGTACTTC | CASSSPGRTAYEQYF
TRBJ2-7 | NA | TRBV9 | NA | TGTGCCAGCAGCCGACGGGACGTCTCCTACGAGCAGTACTTC | CASSRRDVSYEQYF
TRBJ1-1 | NA | TRBV10-2 | TRBD1 | TGCGCCAGCAGTACCCGGGACAGGGGGTTGAACACTGAAGCTTTCTTT | CASSTRDRGLNTEAFF
TRBJ1-5 | NA | TRBV5-1 | TRBD1 | TGCGCCAGCAGCTGGGACAGTTTACCAAATCAGCCCCAGCATTTT | CASSWDSLPNQPQHF
TRBJ1-4 | NA | TRBV19 | NA | TGTGCCAGTAGTATACAGGGGAGTAATGAAAAACTGTTTTTT | CASSIQGSNEKLFF
TRBJ2-6 | NA | TRBV7-6 | TRBD1 | TGTGCCAGCAGCTTAGTAGTCAGGGGGCCCTCTGGGGCCAACGTCCTGACTTTC | CASSLVVRGPSGANVLTF
TRBJ1-2 | once | TRBV27 | NA | TGTGCCAGCACCCATAGGGTGGGGTTAGGCTATGGCTACACCTTC | CASTHRVGLGYGYTF
TRBJ2-7 | NA | TRBV19 | NA | TGTGCCAGTAGTATACGCGGGCTGACTAGTAGGGTTCACGACGAGCAGTACTTC | CASSIRGLTSRVHDEQYF
TRBJ2-1 | NA | TRBV28 | TRBD2 | TGTGCCAGCAGCCCCCGCCGCGCGGGAGGGCCGCGTGAGCAGTTCTTC | CASSPRRAGGPREQFF
TRBJ2-7 | NA | TRBV28 | NA | TGTGCCAGCACCAGGTCGGGGAAATCCTCCTACGAGCAGTACTTC | CASTRSGKSSYEQYF
TRBJ1-5 | NA | TRBV6-6 | TRBD1 | TGTGCCAGCAGTTCTTGGGGGGCACAGGGGGATCAGCCCCAGCATTTT | CASSSWGAQGDQPQHF
TRBJ2-3 | NA | TRBV6-1 | NA | TGTGCCAGCAGTGAACGGTTGGCAGATACGCAGTATTTT | CASSERLADTQYF
TRBJ1-1 | NA | TRBV14 | NA | TGTGCCAGCAGCCCCGGGCGGAACACTGAAGCTTTCTTT | CASSPGRNTEAFF
TRBJ1-1 | NA | TRBV5-1 | TRBD1 | TGCGCCAGCGGCTCCGGGACAGGGGTATTCATGAACACTGAAGCTTTCTTT | CASGSGTGVFMNTEAFF
TRBJ2-2 | NA | TRBV29-1 | NA | TGCAGCGTTGAATTGTCAGCCCGTGGCACCGGGGAGCTGTTTTTT | CSVELSARGTGELFF
TRBJ2-1 | NA | TRBV28 | TRBD1 | TGTGCCAGCGGGCAGACAGGGGGCATTAATGAGCAGTTCTTC | CASGQTGGINEQFF
TRBJ2-7 | NA | TRBV4-2 | NA | TGTGCCAGCAGCCAAGATCTTAGTCGCTACGAGCAGTACTTC | CASSQDLSRYEQYF
TRBJ2-7 | few | TRBV27 | NA | TGTGCCAGCAGGTCTTTAACAGGGCTCTCCTACGAGCAGTACTTC | CASRSLTGLSYEQYF
TRBJ2-7 | once | TRBV15 | NA | TGTGCCACCAGCAGAGATTATTCAGGGAGCTCCTACGAGCAGTACTTC | CATSRDYSGSSYEQYF
TRBJ1-3 | NA | TRBV7-9 | NA | TGTGCCAGCAGCTCAAGGCAGGTGGAAAACACCATATATTTT | CASSSRQVENTIYF
TRBJ2-7 | once | TRBV7-2 | TRBD1 | TGTGCCAGCAGCACAGGGACAGGGAGCTCCTACGAGCAGTACTTC | CASSTGTGSSYEQYF
TRBJ2-7 | NA | TRBV9 | TRBD2 | TGTGCCAGCAGCGTAGGTGCTAGCGGATCCTACTACGAGCAGTACTTC | CASSVGASGSYYEQYF
TRBJ2-7 | NA | TRBV7-6 | NA | TGTGCCAGCAGTCGCGGCCGGAGCTACTCCTACGAGCAGTACTTC | CASSRGRSYSYEQYF
TRBJ1-2 | few | TRBV7-9 | NA | TGTGCCAGCAGCTTAGGTGGAGCCCTTAACTATGGCTACACCTTC | CASSLGGALNYGYTF
TRBJ2-3 | NA | TRBV5-1 | NA | TGCGCCAGCAGTGACATGAGCACAGATACGCAGTATTTT | CASSDMSTDTQYF
TRBJ2-7 | few | TRBV18 | NA | TGTGCCAGCTCTCCAGGGAGTGACTACGAGCAGTACTTC | CASSPGSDYEQYF
TRBJ2-2 | NA | TRBV29-1 | TRBD2 | TGCAGCGGGGGACTAGAAATCGGGGAGCTGTTTTTT | CSGGLEIGELFF
TRBJ2-3 | NA | TRBV19 | NA | TGTGCCAGTAGTCCCCGGACGGCCAGCACAGATACGCAGTATTTT | CASSPRTASTDTQYF
TRBJ2-7 | NA | TRBV28 | TRBD2 | TGTGCCAGCAGTTTCGGGGGGAGTGGCGTGCAGTACTTC | CASSFGGSGVQYF
TRBJ1-1 | NA | TRBV10-2 | TRBD1 | TGCGCCAGCCGACCAGGACAGGGTCTTTCTGAAGCTTTCTTT | CASRPGQGLSEAFF
TRBJ1-1 | NA | TRBV5-1 | TRBD1 | TGCGCCAGCAGCCAAGGGGGCGGTCTGAACACTGAAGCTTTCTTT | CASSQGGGLNTEAFF
TRBJ1-5 | NA | TRBV9 | NA | TGTGCCAGCAGCGAATCCCTCAATCAGCCCCAGCATTTT | CASSESLNQPQHF
TRBJ2-7 | NA | TRBV7-9 | TRBD2 | TGTGCCAGCAGACTCGTCGAGCGGGACCTCTCCTACGAGCAGTACTTC | CASRLVERDLSYEQYF
TRBJ2-7 | NA | TRBV28 | NA | TGTGCCAGCAGTTACTACTACGAGCAGTACTTC | CASSYYYEQYF
TRBJ1-4 | NA | TRBV11-2 | TRBD1 | TGTGCCAGCAGCTTACGGACAGGGAGTACAACTAATGAAAAACTGTTTTTT | CASSLRTGSTTNEKLFF
TRBJ2-6 | NA | TRBV19 | NA | TGTGCCAGTAGTATTGGGGATCAGGGGACATCACGCTCTGGGGCCAACGTCCTGACTTTC | CASSIGDQGTSRSGANVLTF
TRBJ2-7 | NA | TRBV19 | TRBD1 | TGTGCCAGTAGTATATTGATGGGACAGAACTACGAGCAGTACTTC | CASSILMGQNYEQYF
TRBJ2-5 | NA | TRBV10-3 | NA | TGTGCCATCAGTGATAGCAACAAAAGCGGACAAGAGACCCAGTACTTC | CAISDSNKSGQETQYF
TRBJ2-5 | NA | TRBV18 | TRBD2 | TGTGCCAGCTCACCATTACTAGCGGGAGTAGGTGTGCAAGAGACCCAGTACTTC | CASSPLLAGVGVQETQYF
TRBJ2-1 | NA | TRBV2 | NA | TGTGCCAGCAGTGAATCTCGTTCGAATGAGCAGTTCTTC | CASSESRSNEQFF
TRBJ2-1 | NA | TRBV7-2 | TRBD1 | TGTGCCAGCAGCCCCAGGGACAGGGCCCGCGATGAGCAGTTCTTC | CASSPRDRARDEQFF
TRBJ2-7 | NA | TRBV5-1 | TRBD1 | TGCGCCAGCAGCTCAACTTACGGGACAGGGGGCCACGAGCAGTACTTC | CASSSTYGTGGHEQYF
TRBJ2-2 | NA | TRBV5-1 | TRBD2 | TGCGCCAGCTCCACTAGCGGGACTATTACCGGGGAGCTGTTTTTT | CASSTSGTITGELFF
TRBJ2-7 | NA | TRBV7-2 | NA | TGTGCCAGCAGCTTAGCTTATGGGTACGAGCAGTACTTC | CASSLAYGYEQYF
TRBJ2-7 | NA | TRBV18 | TRBD1 | TGTGCCAGCTCACCAAGCGGGACAGGGGGCAACGAGCAGTACTTC | CASSPSGTGGNEQYF
TRBJ2-7 | once | TRBV6-6 | TRBD2 | TGTGCCAGCAGAGATACTAGCGGGGCGGGGTACGAGCAGTACTTC | CASRDTSGAGYEQYF
TRBJ1-2 | NA | TRBV28 | NA | TGTGCCAGCAGTTCCGGGGCTCGGGGCTACACCTTC | CASSSGARGYTF
TRBJ2-7 | once | TRBV27 | NA | TGTGCCAGCAGGGCGGGCCGTATTTCCTACGAGCAGTACTTC | CASRAGRISYEQYF
TRBJ1-1 | NA | TRBV5-1 | NA | TGCGCCAGCAGCTTGGCCAGTAACACTGAAGCTTTCTTT | CASSLASNTEAFF